The sequence of this T cell receptor beta chain was determined in a study of blood T cell repertoires in COVID-19 (dated by TCRdb to about 2020). About the full investigation: Samples from collaborators originated in the United States, Italy and Spain and spanned both the acute and convalescent phases of COVID-19. The prospective study material was composed of cDNA or gDNA derived from T cells, B-cell-depleted T cells, or PBMCs. Deeply sampled blood TCRbeta repertoires from subjects exposed to, actively infected with, or recovered from COVID-19 were included in the dataset. The repertoires were released in a freely available public database meant as a resource for research on the immune response to SARS-CoV-2. Samples were obtained from the ongoing ImmuneRACE study (first 160 participants) and from 950 to 1,500 subjects provided by 6 global collaborators. The sample metadata nearly always contained a de-identified subject ID, COVID-19 status, age in years and sex. Where available, HLA class I and class II types were obtained from metadata supplied by the sample provider rather than from assay-based typing. The full study reports these points: The quantity of clinical and demographic metadata differed by source and by participant and was supplied without curation.

The trim is 5 bases for V and 1 base for J, with a gap of 8 bases between the germline ends. From its cysteine to its phenylalanine, the CDR3 spans 13 amino acids. This entry keeps only the CDR3 DNA: 39 bases, framed from base 1. The germline V gene sets CDR1 to SNHLY and CDR2 to FYNNEI. This clone was seen once. This receptor's antigen is unknown. No per-base quality is available; no much larger clone lies one base away. Enrolling through a virtual design, the prospective study's participants ranged in age from roughly 18 to 90 years and lived across 24 United States geographic areas. In the prospective study, cohorts were assigned on the basis of participant-reported clinical history obtained from a screening survey and a study questionnaire. Recovered participants in ImmuneRACE Cohort 3 were defined by two consecutive negative NP/OP PCR tests, clearance by a healthcare professional, or resolution of symptoms. In the prospective study, mobile phlebotomists collected whole blood, serum and a nasopharyngeal or oropharyngeal swab from each participant. Prospective study participants could optionally give additional blood draws and questionnaires over an approximately two-month period. Before DNA extraction, blood samples from the prospective study were shipped at room temperature or frozen.

TCRbeta CDR3 regions were amplified from genomic DNA by means of the immunoSEQ Assay, a bias-controlled multiplex PCR. On the authors' methods: The number of nucleated cells in each sample was estimated by amplification of reference gene primers within the assay. To quantify the absolute abundance of each unique TCRbeta CDR3 rearrangement, sequence reads were collapsed and filtered. For each sample, productive Simpson clonality was calculated as the square root of Simpson's diversity index over productive rearrangements. This is the immuneACCESS table as TCRdb keeps it, with only in-frame sequences that have V and J called. A part of the clones is gone; compared with another copy, unresolved V genes explain less than half, and the rest is unexplained. V and J calls and clone size come straight from that table; D and trimming were deduced from the DNA. For this sample the table gives approximately 480,000 clones, of which 87% were detected only once. About 0.75% of the sample goes to the ten largest clones.

The sequence came from a woman in her late teens or twenties who had recovered from COVID-19. Here the chain combines TRBV2 and TRBJ1-1; a weak D assignment points to TRBD1 (5 bases agree). The sample was PBMCs or T cells enriched from blood (not recorded which). The DNA sequence is as follows: TGTGCCAGCAGTTTGACAGCGAACACTGAAGCTTTCTTT. Its protein product is CASSLTANTEAFF.